The T cell receptor (beta chain) described here comes from a study of blood T cells in healthy people across ages. The second PCR ran roughly 6 to 11 cycles with a sample-barcoded 5' primer and J-beta primers. TCRdb reanalysed the 5' RACE reads using MiXCR and keeps one entry per CDR3 protein. The profile shows under 1,100,000 distinct CDR3 sequences, under 30% of them singletons. Trimming removed 3 bases from V and 8 bases from J, with 13 bases in between. Germline V lookup: CDR1 SQVTM, CDR2 ANQGSEA. The CDR3 is 12 amino acids. The sample holds one count of this clonotype. The sample was also reused in another study, on T cells of mothers and their children.

Source material: blood. This sequence was found in a girl aged 2-10 years in good health. The V and J genes are TRBV29-1 and TRBJ1-2, with a possible D match to TRBD1 (6 bases). CDR3 nucleotide sequence: TGCAGCGTTGAGGATAACAGGGAAGGCTACACCTTC. Encoded protein: CSVEDNREGYTF.